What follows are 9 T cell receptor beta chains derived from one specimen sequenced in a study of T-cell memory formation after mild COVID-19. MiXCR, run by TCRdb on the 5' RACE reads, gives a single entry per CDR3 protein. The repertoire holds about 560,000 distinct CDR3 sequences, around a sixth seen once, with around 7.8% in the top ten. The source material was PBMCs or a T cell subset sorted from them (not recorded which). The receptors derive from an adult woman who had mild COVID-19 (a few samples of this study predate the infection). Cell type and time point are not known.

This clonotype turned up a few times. The chain's CDR3 is CASSLQWGTEAFF. CDR3 nucleotide sequence: TGCGCCAGCAGCTTGCAGTGGGGGACTGAAGCTTTCTTT. J is TRBJ1-1 and V is TRBV5-1; D may be TRBD1 (5 bases). The V end was cut by 1 base, the J end by 5 bases, with 9 bases between. Germline values: CDR1 SGHRS, CDR2 YFSETQ. This CDR3 comprises 13 residues. The complete variable domain, with remaining parts taken from reference TRBV5-1 and TRBJ1-1, reads KAGVTQTPRYLIKTRGQQVTLSCSPISGHRSVSWYQQTPGQGLQFLFEYFSETQRNKGNFPGRFSGRQFSNSRSEMNVSTLELGDSALYLCASSLQWGTEAFFGQGTRLTVV.

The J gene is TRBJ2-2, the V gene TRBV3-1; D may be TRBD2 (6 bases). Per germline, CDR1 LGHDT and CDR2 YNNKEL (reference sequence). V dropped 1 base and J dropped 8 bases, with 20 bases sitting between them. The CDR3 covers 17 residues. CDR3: CASSQGGLLGFPGELFF. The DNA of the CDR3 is TGTGCCAGCAGCCAAGGGGGACTCTTAGGTTTTCCGGGGGAGCTGTTTTTT.

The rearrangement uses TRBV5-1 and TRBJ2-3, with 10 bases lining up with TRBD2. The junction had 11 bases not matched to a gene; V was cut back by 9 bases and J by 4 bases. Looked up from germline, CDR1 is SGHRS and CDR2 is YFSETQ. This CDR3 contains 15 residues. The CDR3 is CATQMVAGGSDTQYF. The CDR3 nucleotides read TGCGCCACCCAAATGGTAGCGGGAGGCTCAGATACGCAGTATTTT.

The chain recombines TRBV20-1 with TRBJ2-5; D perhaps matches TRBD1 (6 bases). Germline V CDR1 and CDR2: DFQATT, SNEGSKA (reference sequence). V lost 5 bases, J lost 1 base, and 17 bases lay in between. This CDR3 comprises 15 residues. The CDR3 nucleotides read TGCAGTGCTTGGCGGACAGCGTTCCTCCAAGAGACCCAGTACTTC. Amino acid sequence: CSAWRTAFLQETQYF.

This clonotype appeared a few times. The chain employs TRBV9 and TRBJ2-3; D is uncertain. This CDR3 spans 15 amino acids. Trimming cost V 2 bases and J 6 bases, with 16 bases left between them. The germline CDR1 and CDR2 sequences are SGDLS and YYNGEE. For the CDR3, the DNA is TGTGCCAGCAGCGTTGTATCGGGTTTGGGGGATACGCAGTATTTT. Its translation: CASSVVSGLGDTQYF.

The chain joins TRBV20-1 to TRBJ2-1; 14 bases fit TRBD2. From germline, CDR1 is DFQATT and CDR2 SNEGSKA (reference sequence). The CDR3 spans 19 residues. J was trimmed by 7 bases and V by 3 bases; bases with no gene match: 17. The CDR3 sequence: CSARGTGLAGDRARNEQFF. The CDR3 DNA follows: TGCAGTGCTAGGGGGACGGGACTAGCGGGAGACCGAGCGAGGAATGAGCAGTTCTTC.

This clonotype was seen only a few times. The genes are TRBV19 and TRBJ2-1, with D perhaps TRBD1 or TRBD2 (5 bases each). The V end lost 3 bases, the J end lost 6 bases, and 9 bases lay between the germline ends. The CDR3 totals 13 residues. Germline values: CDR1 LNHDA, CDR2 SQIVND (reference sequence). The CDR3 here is CASSMVGVNEQFF. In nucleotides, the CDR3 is TGTGCCAGTAGTATGGTGGGGGTCAATGAGCAGTTCTTC.

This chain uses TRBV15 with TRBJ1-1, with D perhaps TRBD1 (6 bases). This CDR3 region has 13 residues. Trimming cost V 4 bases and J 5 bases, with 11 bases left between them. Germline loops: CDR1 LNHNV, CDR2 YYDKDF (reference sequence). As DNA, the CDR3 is TGTGCCACCAGCATACACAGGGAGACTGAAGCTTTCTTT. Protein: CATSIHRETEAFF.

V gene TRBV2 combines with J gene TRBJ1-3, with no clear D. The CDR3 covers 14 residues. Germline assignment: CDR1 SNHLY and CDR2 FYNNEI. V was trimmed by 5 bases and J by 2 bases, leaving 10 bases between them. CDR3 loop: CASSREGAGNTIYF. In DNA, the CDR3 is TGTGCCAGCAGTAGGGAGGGAGCTGGAAACACCATATATTTT. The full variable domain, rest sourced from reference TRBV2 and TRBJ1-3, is EPEVTQTPSHQVTQMGQEVILRCVPISNHLYFYWYRQILGQKVEFLVSFYNNEISEKSEIFDDQFSVERPDGSNFTLKIRSTKLEDSAMYFCASSREGAGNTIYFGEGSWLTVV.